This T cell receptor (beta chain) was recorded in a study of T cell responses to AZD1222 COVID-19 vaccine. The CDR3 runs to 13 residues. V was cut by 4 bases and J by 1 base, with 7 bases left in between. The V gene's germline CDR1 is MNHEY and CDR2 SMNVEV (reference sequence). General study results and limits: Nearly half of the spike-specific TCRs reportedly recognize variant regions that carry no mutations. Researchers report vaccine-associated CD4 TCRs spanning spike, with dominance at 160-218 and 743-854.

Repertoires were generated with immunoSEQ multiplex PCR, while TCRdb's copy carries only in-frame clones and drops some. The table has 80,000 or so clones, about 93% seen once. In its sample, this clone was seen once. What it binds is not known. The chain uses TRBV27 and TRBJ2-5; D is unresolved. The material sequenced was peripheral blood, taken on day 0 of MenACWY control vaccination. The receptor comes from an adult in good health. The CDR3 loop reads CASSSPGQETQYF. The CDR3 nucleotides read TGTGCCAGCAGTTCCCCAGGCCAAGAGACCCAGTACTTC.